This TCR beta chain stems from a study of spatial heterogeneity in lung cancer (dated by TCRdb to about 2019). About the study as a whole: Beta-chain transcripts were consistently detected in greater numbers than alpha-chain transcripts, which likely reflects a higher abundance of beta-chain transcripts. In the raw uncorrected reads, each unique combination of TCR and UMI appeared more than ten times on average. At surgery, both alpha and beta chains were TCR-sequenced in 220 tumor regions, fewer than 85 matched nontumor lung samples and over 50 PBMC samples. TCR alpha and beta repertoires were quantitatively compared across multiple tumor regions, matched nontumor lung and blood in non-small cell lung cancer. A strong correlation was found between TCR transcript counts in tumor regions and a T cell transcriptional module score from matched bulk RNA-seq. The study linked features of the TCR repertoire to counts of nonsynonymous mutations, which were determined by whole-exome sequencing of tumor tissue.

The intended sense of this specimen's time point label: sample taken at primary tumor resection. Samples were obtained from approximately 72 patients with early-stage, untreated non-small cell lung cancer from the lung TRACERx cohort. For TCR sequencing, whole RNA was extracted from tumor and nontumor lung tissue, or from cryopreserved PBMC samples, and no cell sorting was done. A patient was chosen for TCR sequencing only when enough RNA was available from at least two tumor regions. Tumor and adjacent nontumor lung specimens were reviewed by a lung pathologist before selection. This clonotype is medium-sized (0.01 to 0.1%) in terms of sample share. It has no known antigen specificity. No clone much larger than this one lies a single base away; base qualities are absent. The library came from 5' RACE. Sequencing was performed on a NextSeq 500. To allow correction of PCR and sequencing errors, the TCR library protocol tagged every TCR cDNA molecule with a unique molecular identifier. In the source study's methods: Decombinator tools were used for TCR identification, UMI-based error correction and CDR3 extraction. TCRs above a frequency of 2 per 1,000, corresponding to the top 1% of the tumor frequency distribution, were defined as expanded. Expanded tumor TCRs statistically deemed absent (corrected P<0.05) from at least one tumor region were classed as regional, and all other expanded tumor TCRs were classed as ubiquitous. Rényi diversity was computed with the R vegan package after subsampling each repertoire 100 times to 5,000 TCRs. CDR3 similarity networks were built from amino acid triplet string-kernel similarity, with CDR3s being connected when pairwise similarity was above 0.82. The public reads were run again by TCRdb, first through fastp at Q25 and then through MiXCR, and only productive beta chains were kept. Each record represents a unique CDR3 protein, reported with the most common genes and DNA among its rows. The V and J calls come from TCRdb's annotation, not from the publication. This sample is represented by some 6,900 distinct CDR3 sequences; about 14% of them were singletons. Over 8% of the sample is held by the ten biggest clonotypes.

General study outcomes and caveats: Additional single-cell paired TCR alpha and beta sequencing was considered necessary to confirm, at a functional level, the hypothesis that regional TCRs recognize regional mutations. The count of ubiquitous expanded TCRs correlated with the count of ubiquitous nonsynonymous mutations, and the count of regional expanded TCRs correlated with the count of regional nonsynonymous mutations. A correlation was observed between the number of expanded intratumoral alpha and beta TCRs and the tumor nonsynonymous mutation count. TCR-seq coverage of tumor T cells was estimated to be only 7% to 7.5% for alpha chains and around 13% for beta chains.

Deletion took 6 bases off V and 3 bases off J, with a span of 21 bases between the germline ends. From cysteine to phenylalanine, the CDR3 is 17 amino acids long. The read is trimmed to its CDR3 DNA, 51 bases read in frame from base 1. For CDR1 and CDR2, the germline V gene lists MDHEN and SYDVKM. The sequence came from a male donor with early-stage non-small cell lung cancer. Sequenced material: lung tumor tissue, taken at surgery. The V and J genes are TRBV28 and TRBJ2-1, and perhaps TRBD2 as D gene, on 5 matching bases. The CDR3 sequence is CASSSLVANTHYNEQFF. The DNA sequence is TGTGCCAGCAGCTCTCTAGTAGCGAATACCCACTACAATGAGCAGTTCTTC.